This paragraph covers one T cell receptor beta chain sequence. These data come from a study of blood T cell repertoires in COVID-19. Turning to the study itself: The study drew acute and convalescent COVID-19 samples from the United States, Italy and Spain. In each case, the material was cDNA or gDNA derived from T cells, B-cell-depleted T cells, or PBMCs.

Trimming stripped 2 bases from V and 7 bases from J, with 8 bases between. CDR1 is KGHSH and CDR2 is LQKENI in the germline V gene. The CDR3 sequence is 12 residues long. In the authors' workflow: Amplification of reference gene primers provided the estimated nucleated cell counts. Clones were sequenced by immunoSEQ multiplex PCR, and TCRdb holds only the in-frame ones, with some missing. V and J calls and clone size follow that table, whereas D and trimming were derived from the DNA. The data show about 190,000 clones, roughly 89% seen once. This chain links TRBV18 with TRBJ1-2; D gene uncertain. The sequenced sample was peripheral blood. The clonotype was recovered from a middle-aged man with acute or convalescent COVID-19. CDR3 DNA sequence: TGTGCCAGCTCACCAGACAAAGCTGGCTACACCTTC. Translation gives CASSPDKAGYTF.